A single sample gave rise to the 29 T cell receptor beta chains below, sequenced in a study of shared T cell receptors in the human thymus. Only in-frame clones appear in the TCRdb table, and some are missing; sequencing was by immunoSEQ multiplex PCR. Altogether 650,000 to 950,000 clones are present, roughly 88% being singletons, with the ten largest covering more than 0.008%. This sample was also put to use in a study of human thymus T cells.

Sequencing was done on a sample of thymocytes. These TCRs come from a girl less than two years old with a congenital heart defect.

The chain carries TRBV5-1 and TRBJ1-1, with 7 bases fitting TRBD1. This CDR3 comprises 16 residues. Germline V gene sequence: CDR1 SGHRS, CDR2 YFSETQ. After removal of 1 base from V and 0 bases from J, the junction contained 6 bases not matched to a gene. Here the CDR3 DNA reads TGCGCCAGCAGCTTGAAGGGGGCTGGGCTGAACACTGAAGCTTTCTTT. Translated: CASSLKGAGLNTEAFF.

In this sample, this clone turned up once. V and J are TRBV4-1 and TRBJ2-5; 10 bases are a match to TRBD2. The CDR3 consists of 16 residues. The germline CDR1 and CDR2 sequences are MGHRA and YSYEKL. V was pared by 1 base and J by 5 bases, with 7 bases of the junction left unmatched. The CDR3 protein is CASSQGGAGGRETQYF. The CDR3 nucleotides are TGCGCCAGCAGCCAAGGGGGAGCGGGGGGGCGTGAGACCCAGTACTTC.

V gene TRBV5-6 combines with J gene TRBJ2-7; the match to TRBD1 covers 9 bases. Germline V gene data show CDR1 as SGHDT and CDR2 as YYEEEE. This CDR3 is built from 17 residues. Trimming took 4 bases from V and 2 from J; bases not matched to a gene: 13. CDR3 sequence reads: CASSHPKWGQGTYEQYF. The CDR3 DNA reads TGTGCCAGCAGCCACCCCAAATGGGGACAGGGAACCTACGAGCAGTACTTC.

The chain combines TRBV2 with TRBJ2-1; D is ambiguous. Germline CDR1 reads SNHLY; CDR2 reads FYNNEI. Trimming stripped 3 bases from V and 8 bases from J, with 14 bases between. The length of the CDR3 is 14 residues. The CDR3, as DNA: TGTGCCAGCAGTGACATTAGGATTGGAGATGAGCAGTTCTTC. This gives the protein CASSDIRIGDEQFF.

This clone has only one observation. The rearrangement uses TRBV19 and TRBJ2-1; D is possibly TRBD1 (5 bases). The CDR3 runs to 13 residues. V was pared by 6 bases and J by 2 bases, with 8 bases between. Germline V gene data show CDR1 as LNHDA and CDR2 as SQIVND (reference sequence). The CDR3 protein is CASRGVPYNEQFF. The CDR3 DNA reads as TGTGCCAGTAGAGGGGTACCCTACAATGAGCAGTTCTTC.

V gene TRBV9 combines with J gene TRBJ2-3; 10 nucleotides agree with TRBD2. The CDR3 is 19 residues long. Germline CDR1 reads SGDLS; CDR2 reads YYNGEE. The J segment lost 0 bases and the V segment lost 3 bases, leaving 13 bases of the junction unmatched. CDR3 region: CASSGQLAGCPSSTDTQYF. In DNA, the CDR3 is TGTGCCAGCAGCGGACAACTAGCGGGGTGCCCCTCTAGCACAGATACGCAGTATTTT.

The chain is built from TRBV6-1 and TRBJ1-3, with a weak D call TRBD1 (6 bases). The ends were cut back, 6 bases at V and 3 bases at J, with 15 bases in the middle. This CDR3 has 15 residues. CDR1 is MNHNS, CDR2 SASEGT, per germline. This CDR3 is CASRTPGGFGNTIYF. The CDR3 bases are TGTGCCAGCAGGACCCCGGGGGGCTTTGGAAACACCATATATTTT.

The chain joins TRBV19 to TRBJ1-5, with 8 bases identical to TRBD1. This CDR3 has 14 residues. V was clipped by 0 bases and J by 7 bases; unmatched bases: 2. The germline V gene has CDR1 LNHDA and CDR2 SQIVND (reference sequence). The CDR3 spells CASSIDSGGQPQHF. DNA for the CDR3: TGTGCCAGTAGTATAGATTCAGGGGGCCAGCCCCAGCATTTT.

The chain has TRBV25-1 and TRBJ2-3, with 9 nucleotides matching TRBD1. This CDR3 spans 17 amino acids. The V segment lost 1 base and the J segment 3 bases; nucleotides outside the gene matches: 8. Germline assignment: CDR1 MGHDK and CDR2 SYGVNS. In nucleotides, the CDR3 is TGTGCCAGCAGTGAATGTTTCAGGACAGGGGATACAGATACGCAGTATTTT. Translation: CASSECFRTGDTDTQYF. The variable domain in full, with the rest retrieved from reference TRBV25-1 and TRBJ2-3, is EADIYQTPRYLVIGTGKKITLECSQTMGHDKMYWYQQDPGMELHLIHYSYGVNSTEKGDLSSESTVSRIRTEHFPLTLESARPSHTSQYLCASSECFRTGDTDTQYFGPGTRLTVL.

This chain uses TRBV7-3 with TRBJ1-5, with 7 bases fitting TRBD1. The germline V gene encodes CDR1 SGHTA and CDR2 FQGTGA. The J segment lost 7 bases and the V segment lost 5 bases, leaving 17 bases of the junction unmatched. CDR3 size: 17 residues. The CDR3, as DNA: TGTGCCAGCAGCGCCGACGCCCACAGGGGAGCACGGCAGCCCCAGCATTTT. It specifies CASSADAHRGARQPQHF.

The chain uses TRBV27 and TRBJ2-3, with TRBD1 identical over 8 bases. The V gene's germline CDR1 is MNHEY and CDR2 SMNVEV (reference sequence). V trimming: 5 bases; J trimming: 3 bases; junction bases outside the gene matches: 4. The CDR3 runs 14 residues. The CDR3 region has the DNA TGTGCCAGCAGTCCCTGGGACAGGACAGATACGCAGTATTTT. Its translation: CASSPWDRTDTQYF.

V is TRBV4-1 and J is TRBJ2-1, with 7 bases lining up with TRBD1. The CDR3 has 15 amino acids. The germline V gene encodes CDR1 MGHRA and CDR2 YSYEKL. V trimming: 2 bases; J trimming: 4 bases; junction bases outside the gene matches: 5. The CDR3 protein is CASSQPGQRYNEQFF. Here the CDR3 DNA reads TGCGCCAGCAGCCAACCGGGACAGCGTTACAATGAGCAGTTCTTC.

Worth noting for this clone: The same CDR3 arises from other DNA sequences in this sample as well. The chain carries TRBV19 and TRBJ2-5; D not resolved. CDR1 is LNHDA, CDR2 SQIVND, per germline (reference sequence). V lost 3 bases and J lost 2, with 7 bases in between. The CDR3 loop spans 13 amino acids. The CDR3: CASSISYQETQYF. The CDR3 bases are TGTGCCAGTAGTATTAGTTATCAAGAGACCCAGTACTTC.

This chain joins TRBV7-9 and TRBJ2-7; possibly TRBD1 for D (5 bases). The CDR3 consists of 13 residues. Trimming removed 1 base at V and 7 bases at J, with 11 bases between. In germline, CDR1 is SEHNR, CDR2 FQNEAQ (reference sequence). The CDR3 nucleotides read TGTGCCAGCAGCTTAGATGACAGCTTTGAGCAGTACTTC. Translation: CASSLDDSFEQYF.

The chain joins TRBV5-4 to TRBJ2-3, with 14 bases matching TRBD2. The V gene's germline CDR1 is SGHNT and CDR2 YYREEE (reference sequence). This CDR3 contains 18 residues. The V gene end was trimmed by 4 bases and the J gene end by 0 bases; junction bases not matched to a gene: 7. The CDR3 reads CASSPRTSGGSSTDTQYF. The CDR3 region has the DNA TGTGCCAGCAGCCCAAGGACTAGCGGGGGGTCCAGCACAGATACGCAGTATTTT.

The chain links TRBV5-5 to TRBJ1-5; 11 bases are a match to TRBD1. Germline CDR1 reads SGHKS; CDR2 reads YYEKEE (reference sequence). The CDR3 spans 18 residues. J lost 1 base, V lost 1 base, and 7 bases had no gene match. The CDR3 loop is CASSLNGQGASSNQPQHF. Here the CDR3 DNA reads TGTGCCAGCAGCTTGAACGGACAGGGGGCTAGCAGCAATCAGCCCCAGCATTTT.

The J gene is TRBJ1-5, the V gene TRBV6-1; TRBD1 might be the D (6 bases). Germline assignment: CDR1 MNHNS and CDR2 SASEGT. V shed 0 bases and J shed 5 bases, with 11 bases lying between them. The CDR3 totals 15 residues. CDR3 in amino acids: CASSEAQGPDQPQHF. In DNA form, the CDR3 reads TGTGCCAGCAGTGAAGCCCAGGGGCCGGATCAGCCCCAGCATTTT.

The gene calls are TRBV4-1 and TRBJ1-2; D is unclear. This CDR3 is built from 15 residues. The germline V gene encodes CDR1 MGHRA and CDR2 YSYEKL. V lost 1 base, J lost 4 bases, and 13 bases lay in between. The CDR3: CASSQGADVSYGYTF. The CDR3 DNA follows: TGCGCCAGCAGCCAAGGGGCAGATGTAAGCTATGGCTACACCTTC.

This chain links TRBV7-9 with TRBJ1-1; 10 bases are a match to TRBD1. Germline-derived CDR1 and CDR2 are SEHNR and FQNEAQ (reference sequence). Germline trimming cut 5 bases from V and 5 bases from J; bases unmatched to any gene: 14. The CDR3 runs to 17 residues. The CDR3 region has the DNA TGTGCCAGCAGCCCCAAGGGACAGGGGCGAGGGGGGACTGAAGCTTTCTTT. Its protein product is CASSPKGQGRGGTEAFF.

The chain uses TRBV7-4 and TRBJ1-1; tentatively, D is TRBD1 (6 bases). This CDR3 is built from 12 residues. Germline CDR1 reads SGHVT; CDR2 reads SQSDAQ. The V and J ends lost 11 bases and 1 base respectively, with 11 bases between them. The CDR3 bases are TGTGCCGAGAACAGGGAGAACACTGAAGCTTTCTTT. Its protein product is CAENRENTEAFF.

The genes are TRBV4-3 and TRBJ2-7; D possibly corresponds to TRBD2 (5 bases). Germline CDR1 is LGHNA and CDR2 is YSLEER. Trimming removed 0 bases at V and 3 bases at J, with 9 bases between. The CDR3 runs 14 residues. CDR3 DNA: TGCGCCAGCAGCCAAGACCCCGACTACTACGAGCAGTACTTC. Translated: CASSQDPDYYEQYF.

The chain couples TRBV12-5 to TRBJ1-2, with D possibly being TRBD1 (5 bases). This CDR3 spans 16 amino acids. Germline values: CDR1 LGHNT, CDR2 FRNRAP. Trimming stripped 5 bases from V and 0 bases from J, with 16 bases between. The CDR3 loop reads CASGRGEDLTNYGYTF. CDR3 coding DNA: TGTGCTAGTGGTAGAGGGGAGGACTTAACTAACTATGGCTACACCTTC.

The chain couples TRBV14 to TRBJ2-1; D may be TRBD2 (5 bases). The CDR3 consists of 12 residues. Germline V gene sequence: CDR1 SGHDN, CDR2 FVKESK. Trimming pared 4 bases from V and 10 bases from J, leaving 11 bases between. The CDR3 loop reads CASSRRRGEQFF. DNA for the CDR3: TGTGCCAGCAGCCGGCGCCGCGGGGAGCAGTTCTTC.

The CDR3 here is CASSQDDYTGGSFYEQFF. In DNA form, the CDR3 reads TGCGCCAGCAGCCAAGATGACTATACAGGGGGCTCTTTTTATGAGCAGTTCTTC. The V gene is TRBV4-1, the J gene TRBJ2-1, with TRBD1 matching over 9 bases. V lost 0 bases, J lost 8 bases, and 14 bases stayed unmatched. Germline-derived CDR1 and CDR2 are MGHRA and YSYEKL. There are 18 residues in the CDR3.

The V call is TRBV10-3, the J call TRBJ1-2; tentative D call: TRBD1 (6 bases). V was pared by 2 bases and J by 3 bases, with 22 bases between. This CDR3 spans 18 amino acids. The V gene's germline CDR1 is ENHRY and CDR2 SYGVKD. CDR3 sequence: CAISEAQGAGMVDYGYTF. Written as DNA, the CDR3 is TGTGCCATCAGTGAGGCACAGGGAGCCGGGATGGTTGACTATGGCTACACCTTC.

The chain links TRBV7-9 to TRBJ2-5, with 16 bases identical to TRBD2. The V gene's germline CDR1 is SEHNR and CDR2 FQNEAQ (reference sequence). The length of the CDR3 is 18 residues. The trim removed 4 bases at V and 4 bases at J, leaving 9 bases unmatched. DNA for the CDR3: TGTGCCAGCAGCTCCTCCGGGACTAGCGGGGGGGCCGGAGAGACCCAGTACTTC. Translating it yields CASSSSGTSGGAGETQYF. The variable domain in full, completed from reference TRBV7-9 and TRBJ2-5, reads DTGVSQNPRHKITKRGQNVTFRCDPISEHNRLYWYRQTLGQGPEFLTYFQNEAQLEKSRLLSDRFSAERPKGSFSTLEIQRTEQGDSAMYLCASSSSGTSGGAGETQYFGPGTRLLVL.

The chain couples TRBV6-5 to TRBJ1-1; TRBD1 agrees at 8 bases. CDR3 size: 15 residues. Germline V gene lookup returns CDR1 MNHEY and CDR2 SVGAGI. After removal of 5 bases from V and 4 bases from J, the junction contained 9 bases not matched to a gene. CDR3 in amino acids: CASSQQTGASTEAFF. In nucleotides, the CDR3 is TGTGCCAGCAGTCAACAGACAGGGGCGAGCACTGAAGCTTTCTTT.

The rearrangement joins TRBV6-5 to TRBJ1-1; possibly TRBD1 for D (6 bases). This CDR3 comprises 13 residues. Germline V gene sequence: CDR1 MNHEY, CDR2 SVGAGI. Between the trimmed V and J ends, which lost 4 bases and 4 bases, there was a span of 10 bases. As DNA, the CDR3 is TGTGCCAGCAGTTGGGGGCAGGGCACTGAAGCTTTCTTT. Translated, it gives CASSWGQGTEAFF.

This chain connects TRBV27 to TRBJ2-1; 8 bases map to TRBD2. The V segment lost 8 bases and the J segment 5 bases; nucleotides outside the gene matches: 8. Germline V lookup: CDR1 MNHEY, CDR2 SMNVEV (reference sequence). This CDR3 spans 14 amino acids. The CDR3 nucleotides are TGTGCCAGCTCCCGGATAGCGGGGAACAATGAGCAGTTCTTC. Amino acid sequence: CASSRIAGNNEQFF.